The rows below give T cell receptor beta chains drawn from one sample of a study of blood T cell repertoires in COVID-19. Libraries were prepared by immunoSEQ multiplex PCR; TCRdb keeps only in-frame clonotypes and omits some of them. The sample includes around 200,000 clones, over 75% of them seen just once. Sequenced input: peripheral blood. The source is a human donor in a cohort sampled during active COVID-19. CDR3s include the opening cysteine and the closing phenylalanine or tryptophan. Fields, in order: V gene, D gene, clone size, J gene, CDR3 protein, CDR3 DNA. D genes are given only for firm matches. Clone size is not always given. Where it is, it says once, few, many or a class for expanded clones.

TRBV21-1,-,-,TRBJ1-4,CASSKGLEGRSEKLFF,TGTGCCAGCAGCAAAGGTCTGGAGGGGCGCAGCGAAAAACTGTTTTTT
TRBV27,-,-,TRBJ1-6,CASSLLWGGRNSPLHF,TGTGCCAGCAGTTTACTTTGGGGGGGTAGGAATTCACCCCTCCACTTT
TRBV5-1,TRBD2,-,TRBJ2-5,CASSSVLVAGGETQYF,TGCGCCAGCAGTTCGGTTTTGGTAGCGGGAGGAGAGACCCAGTACTTC
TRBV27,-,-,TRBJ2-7,CASSPGTYEQYF,TGTGCCAGCAGTCCAGGGACATACGAGCAGTACTTC
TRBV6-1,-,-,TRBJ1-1,CASSETGLGAGRTEAFF,TGTGCCAGCAGTGAAACCGGGTTAGGGGCAGGGCGGACTGAAGCTTTCTTT
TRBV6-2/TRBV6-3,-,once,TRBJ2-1,CASSYPYRPRGNEQFF,TGTGCCAGCAGTTACCCTTACAGGCCAAGAGGCAATGAGCAGTTCTTC
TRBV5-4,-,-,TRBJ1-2,CASSLWGPSYGYTF,TGTGCCAGCAGCTTGTGGGGCCCGAGCTATGGCTACACCTTC
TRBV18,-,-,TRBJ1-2,CASSPLQGESNYGYTF,TGTGCCAGCTCACCACTTCAGGGCGAATCTAACTATGGCTACACCTTC
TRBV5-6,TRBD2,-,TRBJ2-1,CASSLLTSGRVQGEQFF,TGTGCCAGCAGCTTGTTAACTAGCGGGAGGGTTCAGGGTGAGCAGTTCTTC
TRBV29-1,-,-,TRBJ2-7,CSVKRGISYEQYF,TGCAGCGTTAAAAGGGGGATCTCCTACGAGCAGTACTTC
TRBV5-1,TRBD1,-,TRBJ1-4,CASSFRDSREKLFF,TGCGCCAGCAGCTTCCGGGACAGTCGCGAAAAACTGTTTTTT
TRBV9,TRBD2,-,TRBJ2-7,CASSASSGTTYEQYF,TGTGCCAGCAGCGCCTCTAGCGGGACTACCTACGAGCAGTACTTC
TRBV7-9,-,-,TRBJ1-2,CASSLDRTGTYGYTF,TGTGCCAGCAGCTTGGACCGAACGGGGACTTATGGCTACACCTTC
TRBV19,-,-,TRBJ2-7,CASSTRAGTAYYEQYF,TGTGCCAGTAGTACCCGGGCGGGGACCGCATACTACGAGCAGTACTTC
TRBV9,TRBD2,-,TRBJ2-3,CASSLPGEGNTQYF,TGTGCCAGCAGCCTCCCCGGGGAGGGCAATACGCAGTATTTT
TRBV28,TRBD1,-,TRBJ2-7,CATDQTGETYEQYF,TGTGCCACCGACCAGACAGGGGAGACCTACGAGCAGTACTTC
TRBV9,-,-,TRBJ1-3,CASSVEAGHGNTIYF,TGTGCCAGCAGCGTAGAGGCAGGGCATGGAAACACCATATATTTT
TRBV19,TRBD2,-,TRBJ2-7,CASSIGGLAGLGTYEQYF,TGTGCCAGTAGTATAGGCGGACTAGCGGGCCTTGGGACCTACGAGCAGTACTTC
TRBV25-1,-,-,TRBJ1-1,CASSEFGQFGEAFF,TGTGCCAGCAGTGAATTTGGACAATTCGGAGAAGCTTTCTTT
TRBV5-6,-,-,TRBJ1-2,CASSWAHYGYTF,TGTGCCAGCAGCTGGGCCCACTATGGCTACACCTTC
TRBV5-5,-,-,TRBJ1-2,CASSLQGDYGYTF,TGTGCCAGCAGCTTACAGGGTGACTATGGCTACACCTTC
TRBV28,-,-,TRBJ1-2,CASRTTRMVLQYGYTF,TGTGCCAGCAGGACCACCCGGATGGTGTTACAGTATGGCTACACCTTC
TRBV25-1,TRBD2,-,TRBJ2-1,CASSRLAGGRSSYNEQFF,TGTGCCAGCAGCCGACTAGCGGGAGGTCGGAGCTCCTACAATGAGCAGTTCTTC
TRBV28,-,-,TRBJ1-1,CASSLILGGQAEAFF,TGTGCCAGCAGTTTAATTCTGGGAGGTCAGGCTGAAGCTTTCTTT
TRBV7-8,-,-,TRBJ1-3,CASSRGTPGNTIYF,TGTGCCAGCAGCCGAGGGACTCCCGGAAACACCATATATTTT
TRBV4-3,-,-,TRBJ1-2,CASSQVRRGYGYTF,TGCGCCAGCAGCCAAGTAAGAAGGGGCTATGGCTACACCTTC
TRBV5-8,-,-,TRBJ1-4,CASSLLGANEKLFF,TGTGCCAGCAGCTTATTAGGGGCTAATGAAAAACTGTTTTTT
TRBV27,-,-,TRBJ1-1,CASSLFGGLAEAFF,TGTGCCAGCAGTTTATTCGGGGGGCTGGCTGAAGCTTTCTTT
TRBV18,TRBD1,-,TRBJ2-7,CASSPLQGANEQYF,TGTGCCAGCTCACCATTACAGGGGGCGAACGAGCAGTACTTC
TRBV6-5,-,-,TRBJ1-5,CASSSDPPRGNQPQHF,TGTGCCAGCAGTTCCGACCCACCGAGGGGCAATCAGCCCCAGCATTTT
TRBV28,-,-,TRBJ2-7,CASSSLHTYLSYEQYF,TGTGCCAGCAGCTCTTTACATACGTACCTCTCCTACGAGCAGTACTTC
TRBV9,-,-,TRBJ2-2,CASSVKGDTGELFF,TGTGCCAGCAGCGTAAAAGGGGACACCGGGGAGCTGTTTTTT
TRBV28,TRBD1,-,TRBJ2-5,CASSRRDRGLQETQYF,TGTGCCAGCAGTCGCCGGGACAGGGGACTCCAAGAGACCCAGTACTTC
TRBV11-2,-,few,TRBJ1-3,CASSYLGPGYGNTIYF,TGTGCCAGCAGCTACCTAGGCCCGGGTTACGGAAACACCATATATTTT
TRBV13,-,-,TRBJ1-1,CASSLGLWGREAFF,TGTGCCAGCAGCTTAGGCCTTTGGGGGCGCGAAGCTTTCTTT
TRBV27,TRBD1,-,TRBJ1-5,CASSQGGYQPQHF,TGTGCCAGCAGTCAGGGGGGTTATCAGCCCCAGCATTTT
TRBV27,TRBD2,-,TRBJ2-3,CASSPLAGGYTDTQYF,TGTGCCAGCAGTCCCCTAGCGGGAGGGTACACAGATACGCAGTATTTT
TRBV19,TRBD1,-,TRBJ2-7,CASSSPGQGSYEQYF,TGTGCCAGTAGTTCCCCGGGACAGGGGTCCTACGAGCAGTACTTC
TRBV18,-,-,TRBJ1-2,CASSPGLSGGYTF,TGTGCCAGCTCACCAGGGCTTTCAGGGGGCTACACCTTC
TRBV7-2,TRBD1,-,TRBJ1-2,CASSINRGQAGYTF,TGTGCCAGCAGCATAAACAGGGGGCAGGCTGGCTACACCTTC
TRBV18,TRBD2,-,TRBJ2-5,CASSAGTSGSQETQYF,TGTGCCAGCTCCGCCGGGACTAGCGGGAGCCAAGAGACCCAGTACTTC
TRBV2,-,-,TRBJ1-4,CASKGTGWEKLFF,TGTGCCAGCAAGGGAACAGGGTGGGAAAAACTGTTTTTT
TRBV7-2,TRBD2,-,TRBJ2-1,CASSRQTSGGYNEQFF,TGTGCCAGCAGCCGTCAGACTAGCGGGGGCTACAATGAGCAGTTCTTC